This T cell receptor (beta chain) was retrieved from a study of T-cell reconstitution after alpha-beta-depleted transplantation in children. The study's findings and limits: The high TCRbeta diversity at day 60 in some patients came from surviving recipient T cells and thymic progenitors. Several hundred expanded graft clones reportedly gave rise to the alpha-beta T cells present about two months after transplant.

This clonotype occurred a few times. What it recognizes is unknown. The TCRbeta library was prepared with unique molecular identifiers. TCRdb re-analysed the PCR reads in MiXCR, keeping a single row per CDR3 protein. The sample has roughly 790,000 distinct CDR3 sequences; approximately 15% are singletons. Trimming removed 5 bases from V and 5 bases from J, with 4 bases in between. Germline CDR1 PRHDT, CDR2 FYEKMQ (reference sequence). This CDR3 comprises 10 residues. The rearrangement links TRBV13 to TRBJ2-7; no definite D call. The clonotype comes from a male patient aged 5 to 17 who had a stem cell transplant for acute lymphoblastic leukemia, so the T cells may come from the graft donor. The sample was PBMCs, mostly from graft donor cells, taken 360 days after TCRalphabeta/CD19-depleted stem cell transplant. The CDR3, as DNA: TGTGCCAGCAGCGGCCACGAGCAGTACTTC. It yields the protein CASSGHEQYF.